Below, 7 T cell receptor beta chains from the same sample are listed, as sequenced in a study of breast tumors, draining lymph nodes, adjacent tissues. Samples came from axillary lymph nodes draining the breast cancer. TCRdb re-called the multiplex PCR reads through MiXCR, storing one row per CDR3 protein. The table includes tens of thousands of distinct CDR3 sequences, approximately 30% detected once. The sequenced material came from axillary lymph node tissue. Receptors were obtained from a female donor with breast cancer. Some clones in this sample may be carry-over from other donors' samples.

This clonotype was counted many times. The chain combines TRBV20-1 with TRBJ2-1; D gene uncertain. The CDR3 totals 15 residues. Germline V CDR1 and CDR2: DFQATT, SNEGSKA (reference sequence). Trimming stripped 6 bases from V and 4 bases from J, with 19 bases between. Here the CDR3 DNA reads TGCAGTGCCGCCCGAGGCGGAGTGAGTTACAATGAGCAGTTCTTC. This gives the protein CSAARGGVSYNEQFF.

This clonotype was counted ten times or more. As DNA, the CDR3 is TGTGCCAGCAGTTTCTTAGCGGACACAGATACGCAGTATTTT. It yields the protein CASSFLADTDTQYF. The chain has TRBV27 and TRBJ2-3; possible D gene TRBD2, 6 bases. CDR1 is MNHEY and CDR2 is SMNVEV in the germline V gene (reference sequence). CDR3 size: 14 residues. V gave up 3 bases and J gave up 2 bases, with 9 bases separating them.

This clonotype ranks as medium-sized. The V call is TRBV5-5, the J call TRBJ2-7; TRBD2 is a possible D gene (6 bases). In germline, CDR1 is SGHKS, CDR2 YYEKEE (reference sequence). There are 15 residues in the CDR3. Deletions cut 2 bases from V and 3 bases from J, with 15 bases between. The CDR3 reads CASSFNWEEHYEQYF. The CDR3 DNA is TGTGCCAGCAGCTTTAACTGGGAGGAACACTACGAGCAGTACTTC.

On this clonotype itself: The junction departs from the called germline gene at one end, perhaps through a read error. The J gene is TRBJ2-7, the V gene TRBV29-1, with a possible D match to TRBD1 (6 bases). Germline CDR1 is SQVTM and CDR2 is ANQGSEA. The length of the CDR3 is 11 residues. DNA of the CDR3: TGCAGCGTCAGACAGGCCTACGAGCGGTACTTC. Its translation: CSVRQAYERYF.

This clonotype was picked up many times. The chain employs TRBV7-2 and TRBJ2-3; possible D gene TRBD2, 5 bases. This CDR3 spans 14 amino acids. V was shortened by 5 bases and J by 6 bases, with 15 bases between the two germline ends. Germline V gene lookup returns CDR1 SGHTA and CDR2 FQGNSA. Written as DNA, the CDR3 is TGTGCCAGCAGCCAACGCCGAGGGCCGGATACGCAGTATTTT. This codes for CASSQRRGPDTQYF.

The sample holds many counts of this clonotype. The chain recombines TRBV7-3 with TRBJ2-2; 8 bases match TRBD2. Germline V lookup: CDR1 SGHTA, CDR2 FQGTGA. V dropped 3 bases and J dropped 0; count of bases not matched to a gene: 0. The CDR3 totals 15 residues. CDR3 nucleotide sequence: TGTGCCAGCAGCTTGGGACTAGCGAACACCGGGGAGCTGTTTTTT. Protein product: CASSLGLANTGELFF.

This clonotype occurred many times. V is TRBV7-9 and J is TRBJ2-1; tentative D call: TRBD2 (5 bases). V lost 4 bases to trimming and J lost 7 bases, with 20 bases between them. This CDR3 region has 16 residues. Germline V gene sequence: CDR1 SEHNR, CDR2 FQNEAQ (reference sequence). The CDR3, as DNA: TGTGCCAGCAGCTCCCGGGGAACGGAATCGTATAATGAGCAGTTCTTC. It codes for CASSSRGTESYNEQFF.